The 10 T cell receptor beta chains in this list originate from one sample, sequenced in a study of regulatory T cells in long-lasting Graves disease (dated by TCRdb to the early 2020s). The library was made by multiplex PCR. The sample was run on an Illumina HiSeq 4000. To build TCR beta libraries, CDR3 regions were amplified by Arm-PCR using iRepertoire HTBI primers. TCRdb reanalyzed the raw reads on its own, using fastp at Q25 for trimming and MiXCR for clone calling, and kept in-frame beta chains. Merged by CDR3 protein, the rows form single entries marked with the most common genes and DNA. Present in this sample are fewer than 400,000 distinct CDR3 sequences, 20% to 25% of which were seen just once. Roughly 20% of the sample goes to the ten largest clones. Interpreted using the paper, the time point label stands for: persistent/refractory GD, antithyroid drugs over 5 years with positive TRAb. For both TCR sequencing and RNA sequencing, RNA was extracted from PBMCs using TRIzol.

The material was peripheral blood mononuclear cells (PBMCs), obtained when the disease was refractory, from a patient treated with antithyroid drugs. Receptor source: a female donor with Graves disease.

J is TRBJ2-7 and V is TRBV28; D is unresolved. The CDR3 has 13 amino acids. The V end lost 6 bases, the J end lost 3 bases, and 12 bases lay between the germline ends. Germline CDR1 is MDHEN and CDR2 is SYDVKM. The CDR3 is CASSLNANYEQYF. The DNA for the CDR3 is TGTGCCAGCAGCTTGAATGCTAACTACGAGCAGTACTTC.

This clonotype was observed many times. In DNA, the CDR3 is TGTGCCAGCAGTTTATTGGGGAATTCACCCCTCCACTTT. It translates to CASSLLGNSPLHF. J is TRBJ1-6 and V is TRBV28, with no clear D. Trimming removed 1 base at V and 7 bases at J, with 5 bases between. The CDR3 covers 13 residues. Germline CDR1 MDHEN, CDR2 SYDVKM.

The chain carries TRBV20-1 and TRBJ1-1, with 12 bases fitting TRBD1. J gave up 4 bases and V 3 bases, and 9 bases lay outside the gene matches. The CDR3 totals 16 residues. Germline CDR1 DFQATT, CDR2 SNEGSKA (reference sequence). This CDR3 reads CSASGGTGGASTEAFF. DNA for the CDR3: TGCAGTGCTAGCGGGGGGACAGGGGGCGCGAGCACTGAAGCTTTCTTT.

A remark on this clonotype: This may stem from a read error, because a much larger clone lies one nucleotide away. The CDR3 reads CASSRQGAGEAQYF. As DNA, the CDR3 is TGTGCCAGCAGCCGACAGGGGGCCGGAGAGGCCCAGTACTTC. This chain uses TRBV7-2 with TRBJ2-5; 10 nucleotides agree with TRBD1. The V gene's germline CDR1 is SGHTA and CDR2 FQGNSA. CDR3 length: 14 amino acids.

This clonotype was seen repeatedly, ten times or more. This chain uses TRBV24-1 with TRBJ1-2; D gene unclear. Trimming stripped 2 bases from V and 4 bases from J, with 1 base between. This CDR3 has 11 residues. Germline V gene sequence: CDR1 KGHDR, CDR2 SFDVKD. CDR3 bases: TGTGCCACCAGTGATTCCTATGGCTACACCTTC. It specifies CATSDSYGYTF.

This clonotype occurred a few times. V is TRBV29-1 and J is TRBJ2-7; D not resolved. Germline lookup yields CDR1 SQVTM and CDR2 ANQGSEA. V dropped 4 bases and J dropped 0 bases, with 13 bases sitting between them. The CDR3 runs to 14 residues. The CDR3, as DNA: TGCAGCGTTGTTGTCACCGACCGCTCCTACGAGCAGTACTTC. Protein: CSVVVTDRSYEQYF.

The J gene is TRBJ1-5, the V gene TRBV30, with 9 nucleotides matching TRBD1. The CDR3 has 14 amino acids. The V segment lost 1 base and the J segment 8 bases; nucleotides outside the gene matches: 6. In germline, CDR1 is GTSNPN, CDR2 SVGIG (reference sequence). CDR3 amino acids: CAWSEGQGGEPQHF. CDR3 coding DNA: TGTGCCTGGAGTGAGGGACAGGGTGGAGAGCCCCAGCATTTT.

This clonotype was seen many times. CDR3 sequence reads: CASSPGFRGETQYF. CDR3 sequence (DNA): TGTGCCAGCAGCCCCGGTTTTAGAGGGGAGACCCAGTACTTC. The rearrangement joins TRBV12-3 or TRBV12-4 to TRBJ2-5; TRBD2 might be the D (5 bases). Deletions cut 6 bases from V and 5 bases from J, with 16 bases between. The CDR3 extends over 14 amino acids.

The J gene is TRBJ1-4, the V gene TRBV30, with a tentative D call TRBD1 (5 bases). V lost 4 bases, J lost 8 bases, and 14 bases lay in between. Germline CDR1 reads GTSNPN; CDR2 reads SVGIG (reference sequence). The CDR3 sequence is 13 residues long. The DNA for the CDR3 is TGTGCCTGGACCTCCTGGGGGGGGGAAAAACTGTTTTTT. Translating gives CAWTSWGGEKLFF. Variable domain in full (rest from reference TRBV30 and TRBJ1-4): SQTIHQWPATLVQPVGSPLSLECTVEGTSNPNLYWYRQAAGRGLQLLFYSVGIGQISSEVPQNLSASRPQDRQFILSSKKLLLSDSGFYLCAWTSWGGEKLFFGSGTQLSVL.

There are a few counts of this clonotype. The V call is TRBV6-1, the J call TRBJ2-1; D remains unclear. The V end lost 5 bases, the J end lost 10 bases, and 15 bases lay between the germline ends. This CDR3 contains 13 residues. CDR1 is MNHNS, CDR2 SASEGT, per germline. The CDR3 reads CASSPAVSSEQFF. Here the CDR3 DNA reads TGTGCCAGCAGTCCTGCGGTTTCATCCGAGCAGTTCTTC.